These T cell receptor beta chains were read from a single sample in a study of molecular identifiers for immune sequencing clone quantification. Each CDR3 protein is one row after TCRdb ran MiXCR on the PCR reads. This table has approximately 680,000 distinct CDR3 sequences, around 25% appearing once. Sequenced input: naive CD8+ T cells from blood, with Jurkat cell RNA spiked in. The receptor set was obtained from a human donor in good health. Some libraries in this study had Jurkat cell RNA spiked in. CDR3s leave out the opening cysteine and the closing phenylalanine or tryptophan. D genes are given only for firm matches.

V | D | CDR3
TRBV12-3/TRBV12-4 | TRBD1 | ASRTGTGGEEQY
TRBV5-6 | . | ASKGAASGDTQY
TRBV12-3/TRBV12-4 | TRBD1 | ASRRGGGITEAF
TRBV5-4 | . | ASSNSWAEVQY
TRBV19 | . | ASSWGLENQPQH
TRBV6-6 | . | ASSLLLIPSTDTQY
TRBV7-3 | . | ASSLGGDNQPQH
TRBV28 | . | ASTELRQPNTGELF
TRBV4-1 | . | ASSQLPQGSEAF
TRBV29-1 | . | SATGRRDNEQF
TRBV7-9 | TRBD1 | ASSPGGLTYEQY
TRBV20-1 | . | SVARVSSGANVLT
TRBV7-6 | . | ASSLLAENTGELF
TRBV2 | TRBD1 | ASRPGQGAHGYT
TRBV6-1 | TRBD2 | ASSGRAGPEQF
TRBV27 | . | ASTGFMTANMELF
TRBV12-3/TRBV12-4 | . | ASPGFEQY
TRBV25-1 | . | ASSDVRSSYNEQF
TRBV7-9 | TRBD1 | ASSYPGQGNEQF
TRBV7-9 | TRBD1 | ASSPPRGETNEKLF
TRBV10-3 | . | AISELEGAYNEQF
TRBV7-9 | TRBD2 | ASSSTSGTLAKNTGELF
TRBV19 | . | ASSIYRGRESNQPQH
TRBV7-2 | TRBD1 | ASSSSGTDSSYEQY
TRBV7-9 | . | ASNRGGLSSYEQY
TRBV19 | . | ASSNRDSRSYEQY
TRBV19 | TRBD1 | ASGQDANNSPLH
TRBV27 | . | ASSQMDSGNEQF
TRBV13 | TRBD1 | ASSLGTGVGQY
TRBV28 | TRBD2 | ASSLIGRGLADSYEQY
TRBV20-1 | TRBD2 | SARATSEYEQY
TRBV9 | . | ASSVWAVNSGANVLT
TRBV5-1 | TRBD1 | ASSSKTGGFYEQN
TRBV4-1 | . | ASSQDPTVVGYT
TRBV4-3 | TRBD1 | ASSQGTGAVVNEQF
TRBV4-3 | . | ASSQDPADSPLH
TRBV6-2/TRBV6-3 | . | ASSYLTAGMNTEAF